Below, 3 T cell receptor beta chains from the same sample are listed, as sequenced in a study of T cells in women clearing cervical HPV infection. Clones were read by immunoSEQ multiplex PCR, and TCRdb kept only the in-frame ones, dropping some. Its table lists about 20,000 clones. The sequenced material came from blood buffy coat. The receptors here all came from a woman between 18 and 69 years old with a cervical HPV16 infection that either progressed to CIN3+ or cleared (not recorded which).

Comments on this clone: The read ends 3 residues early relative to the CDR3; the germline J gene fills the gap. V is TRBV14 and J is TRBJ2-3; 8 bases align to TRBD1. Germline V gives CDR1 SGHDN, CDR2 FVKESK. V lost 0 bases to trimming and J lost 6 bases; unmatched junction nucleotides: 11. The CDR3 spans 17 residues. CDR3 amino acids: CASSQDRGVTGGDTQYF. CDR3 bases read: TGTGCCAGCAGCCAAGATCGAGGCGTTACAGGGGGGGATACG.

The CDR3 region is CASSLAPDRGHEQFF. The part of the CDR3 DNA that was read is TGTGCCAGCAGCTTGGCCCCAGACAGGGGACATGAG. This chain links TRBV5-5 with TRBJ2-1; 8 bases match TRBD1. The CDR3 end is not reached by the read, which stops 3 residues before it; the germline J gene fills it in. The germline CDR1 and CDR2 sequences are SGHKS and YYEKEE (reference sequence). There are 15 residues in the CDR3. Unmatched junction bases numbered 7, after V lost 0 bases and J lost 8 bases.

A remark on this clone: The CDR3 end falls 3 residues outside the read, so it is completed with the germline J gene. This chain connects TRBV5-1 to TRBJ1-4, with 7 positions matching TRBD1. The trim removed 4 bases at V and 3 bases at J, leaving 3 bases unmatched. Germline-derived CDR1 and CDR2 are SGHRS and YFSETQ. The CDR3 is 14 amino acids. The CDR3 protein is CASSMGQPNEKLFF. The CDR3 DNA, read in part, is TGCGCCAGCAGCATGGGACAGCCTAATGAAAAA.